This record looks at one T cell receptor beta chain sequence and its context. The record originates from a study of PD-1 blockade in mismatch repair-deficient tumors. The CDR3 runs 12 residues. The germline CDR1 and CDR2 sequences are MNHEY and SMNVEV (reference sequence). V lost 5 bases and J 4 bases, leaving 8 bases between the germline ends. The table came from immunoSEQ multiplex PCR; TCRdb's copy has only in-frame clones and leaves some out. The top ten clones hold about 10% of a sample with some 120,000 clones, about nine tenths of them seen once. The sample in question was peripheral blood, obtained roughly 67 weeks after starting pembrolizumab. This sequence originates from an adult with mismatch repair-deficient cancer. The gene calls are TRBV27 and TRBJ1-1, with a weak D call TRBD1 (5 bases). CDR3 nucleotides: TGTGCCAGCAGTCGTCAGGGCACTGAAGCTTTCTTT. It translates to CASSRQGTEAFF.